This TCR beta chain was recovered during a study of regulatory T cells in long-lasting Graves disease. This clonotype was seen repeatedly, ten times or more. Its antigen is currently unknown. Study-wide points: Persistent disease preferred TRBV28, TRBJ1-2 and TRBJ2-5. Having few samples may have compromised the accuracy.

Construction of the TCR beta libraries employed iRepertoire HTBI primers in conjunction with Arm-PCR of CDR3 regions. TCRdb re-derived calls from the multiplex PCR reads in MiXCR, one entry per CDR3 protein. This sample has around 450,000 distinct CDR3 sequences, with 20% to 25% found just once. Indicated time point: persistent/refractory GD, antithyroid drugs over 5 years with positive TRAb. PBMC-extracted RNA yielded the TCR library. CDR3 length equals 11 residues. The V end lost 3 bases, the J end lost 5 bases, and 4 bases lay between the germline ends. CDR1 is LGHDT, CDR2 YNNKEL, per germline (reference sequence).

This specimen was peripheral blood mononuclear cells (PBMCs), taken when the disease was refractory, from a patient treated with antithyroid drugs. J is TRBJ2-5 and V is TRBV3-1, with D unclear. The TCR comes from a female donor with Graves disease. CDR3 nucleotide sequence: TGTGCCAGCAGCCACGAGGAGACCCAGTACTTC. It encodes CASSHEETQYF.